The text below deals with one T cell receptor (beta chain). Antigen specificity is unknown. The sample belongs to a study of cytomegalovirus exposure and HLA in healthy donors. About the study: Out of roughly 200 million T cells, an earlier analysis found fewer than 140 million unique TCR beta sequences in total. Study-level findings and limits: Fewer N-insertions than the approximately 680-donor mean were reportedly shown by an Asian-associated ancestry cluster in a later analysis.

The CDR3 spans 15 residues. CDR1 SGHRS and CDR2 YFSETQ come from the germline V gene. Trimming removed 5 bases from V and 2 bases from J, with 15 bases in between. Both 60 Vbeta primers and 13 Jbeta primers went into the PCR. Authors' data handling: Among the unique TCR beta chains that a later analysis counted, about 86 million in all, 9.5 million to 12 million were shared. Libraries were prepared by immunoSEQ multiplex PCR; TCRdb keeps only in-frame clonotypes and omits some of them. The D gene and trimming were derived from the DNA, and the V and J assignments and clone size from that table. The data hold 110,000 or so clones, with 70% to 80% observed a single time.

Sequenced sample: PBMCs. The clonotype originates from a man aged 50-59 years in good health and CMV-seropositive. The chain uses TRBV5-1 and TRBJ2-3, with D hard to call. CDR3 sequence reads: CASRPLEYDTDTQYF. The CDR3 region has the DNA TGCGCCAGCAGACCCCTCGAGTATGACACAGATACGCAGTATTTT.